This TCR beta chain was captured by sequencing in a study of blood T cells in healthy people across ages. A second PCR, run for roughly 6 to 11 cycles, used a sample-barcoded 5' primer plus a J-beta primer mix. MiXCR, applied by TCRdb to the 5' RACE reads, yields one record per CDR3 protein. The sample gives about 290,000 distinct CDR3 sequences, 25% to 30% of which show up once; 25% to 30% is in the top ten. Of note for this clonotype: Its specificity is not known.

General observations from the study: Age brought a roughly linear fall in TCR beta diversity measured per million T cells.

The germline gives CDR1 SEHNR, CDR2 FQNEAQ (reference sequence). This CDR3 contains 16 residues. Trimming cost V 0 bases and J 4 bases; bases outside gene matches: 5. J is TRBJ2-7 and V is TRBV7-9; 11 bases align to TRBD2. The TCR sequence derives from a woman aged 70 to 79 in good health. The sample taken for sequencing was blood. The CDR3: CASSLARGLAAYEQYF. The CDR3 coding sequence is TGTGCCAGCAGCTTAGCGAGGGGACTAGCGGCGTACGAGCAGTACTTC.